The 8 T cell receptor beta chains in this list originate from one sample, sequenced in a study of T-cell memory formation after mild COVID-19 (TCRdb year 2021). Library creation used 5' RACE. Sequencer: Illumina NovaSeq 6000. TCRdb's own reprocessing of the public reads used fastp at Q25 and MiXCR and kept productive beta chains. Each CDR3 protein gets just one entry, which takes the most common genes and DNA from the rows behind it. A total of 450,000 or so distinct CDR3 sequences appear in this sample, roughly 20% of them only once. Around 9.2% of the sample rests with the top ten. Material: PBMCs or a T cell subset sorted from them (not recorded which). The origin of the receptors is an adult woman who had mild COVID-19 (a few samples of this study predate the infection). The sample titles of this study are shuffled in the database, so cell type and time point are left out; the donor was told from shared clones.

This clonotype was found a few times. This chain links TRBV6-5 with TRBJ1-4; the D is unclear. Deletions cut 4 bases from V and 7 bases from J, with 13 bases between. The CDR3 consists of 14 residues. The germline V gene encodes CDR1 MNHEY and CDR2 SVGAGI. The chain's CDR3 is CASSLLTGIEKLFF. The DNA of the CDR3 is TGTGCCAGCAGTTTACTGACCGGGATTGAAAAACTGTTTTTT.

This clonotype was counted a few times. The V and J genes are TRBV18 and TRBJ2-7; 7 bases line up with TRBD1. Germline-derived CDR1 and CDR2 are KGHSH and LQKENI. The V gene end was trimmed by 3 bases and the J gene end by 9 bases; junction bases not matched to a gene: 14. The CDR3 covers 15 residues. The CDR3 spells CASSPTTGTVTGQYF. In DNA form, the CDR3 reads TGTGCCAGCTCACCTACGACCGGGACAGTCACTGGGCAGTACTTC.

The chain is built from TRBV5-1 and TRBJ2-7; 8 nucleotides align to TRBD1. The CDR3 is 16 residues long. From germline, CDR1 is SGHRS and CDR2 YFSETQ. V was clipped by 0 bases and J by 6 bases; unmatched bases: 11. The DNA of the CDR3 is TGCGCCAGCAGCTTGGCCGAGACAGGGGAGGTATCCGAGCAGTACTTC. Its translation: CASSLAETGEVSEQYF.

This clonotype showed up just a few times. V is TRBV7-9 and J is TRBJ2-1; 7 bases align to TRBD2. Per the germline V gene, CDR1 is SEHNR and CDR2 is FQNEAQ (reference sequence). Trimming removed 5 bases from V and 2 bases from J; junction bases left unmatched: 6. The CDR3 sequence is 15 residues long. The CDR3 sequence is CASSRTSVPYNEQFF. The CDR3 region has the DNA TGTGCCAGCAGCCGTACTAGCGTCCCCTACAATGAGCAGTTCTTC. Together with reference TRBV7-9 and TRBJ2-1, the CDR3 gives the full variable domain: DTGVSQNPRHKITKRGQNVTFRCDPISEHNRLYWYRQTLGQGPEFLTYFQNEAQLEKSRLLSDRFSAERPKGSFSTLEIQRTEQGDSAMYLCASSRTSVPYNEQFFGPGTRLTVL.

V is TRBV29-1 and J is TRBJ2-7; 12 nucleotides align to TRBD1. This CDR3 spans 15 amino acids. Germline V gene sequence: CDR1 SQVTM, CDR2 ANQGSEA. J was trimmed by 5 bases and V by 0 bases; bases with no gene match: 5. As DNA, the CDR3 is TGCAGCGTTGAAGATACGGGACAGGGGGCTCACGAGCAGTACTTC. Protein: CSVEDTGQGAHEQYF.

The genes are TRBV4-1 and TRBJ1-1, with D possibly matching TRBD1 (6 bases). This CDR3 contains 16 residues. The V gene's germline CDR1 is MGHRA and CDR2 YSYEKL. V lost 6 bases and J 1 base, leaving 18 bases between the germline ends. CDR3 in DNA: TGCGCCAGCAGGAGAAGGGGGTGGGAGGGGAACACTGAAGCTTTCTTT. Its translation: CASRRRGWEGNTEAFF.

CDR3 residues: CASSFGTYTEAFF. Written as DNA, the CDR3 is TGTGCCAGCAGCTTCGGGACTTACACTGAAGCTTTCTTT. The chain links TRBV7-9 to TRBJ1-1, with D perhaps TRBD1 (5 bases). The V and J ends lost 3 bases and 3 bases respectively, with 8 bases between them. The CDR3 length is 13 residues. CDR1 and CDR2 from the germline V gene are SEHNR and FQNEAQ (reference sequence).

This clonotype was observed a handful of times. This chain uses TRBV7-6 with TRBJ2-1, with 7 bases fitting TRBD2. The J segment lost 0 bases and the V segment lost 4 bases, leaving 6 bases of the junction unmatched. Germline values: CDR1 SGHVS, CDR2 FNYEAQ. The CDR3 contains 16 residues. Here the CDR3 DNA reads TGTGCCAGCAGCTCAACAACTAGCGTCTCCTACAATGAGCAGTTCTTC. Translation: CASSSTTSVSYNEQFF. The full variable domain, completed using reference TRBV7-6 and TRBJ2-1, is GAGVSQSPRYKVTKRGQDVALRCDPISGHVSLYWYRQALGQGPEFLTYFNYEAQQDKSGLPNDRFSAERPEGSISTLTIQRTEQRDSAMYRCASSSTTSVSYNEQFFGPGTRLTVL.